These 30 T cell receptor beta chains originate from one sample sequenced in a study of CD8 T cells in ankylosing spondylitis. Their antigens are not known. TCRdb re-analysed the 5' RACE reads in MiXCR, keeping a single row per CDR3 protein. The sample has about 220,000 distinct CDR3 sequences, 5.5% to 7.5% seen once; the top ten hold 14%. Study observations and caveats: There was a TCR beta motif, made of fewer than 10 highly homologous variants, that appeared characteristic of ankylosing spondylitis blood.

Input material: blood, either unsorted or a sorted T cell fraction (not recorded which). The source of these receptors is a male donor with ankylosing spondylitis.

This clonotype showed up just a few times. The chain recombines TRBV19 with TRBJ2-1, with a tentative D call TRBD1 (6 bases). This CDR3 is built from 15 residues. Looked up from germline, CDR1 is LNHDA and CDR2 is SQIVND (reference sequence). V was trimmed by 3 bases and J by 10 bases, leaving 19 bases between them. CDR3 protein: CASSIGGGSAGEQFF. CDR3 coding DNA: TGTGCCAGTAGTATTGGTGGGGGCAGCGCAGGCGAGCAGTTCTTC.

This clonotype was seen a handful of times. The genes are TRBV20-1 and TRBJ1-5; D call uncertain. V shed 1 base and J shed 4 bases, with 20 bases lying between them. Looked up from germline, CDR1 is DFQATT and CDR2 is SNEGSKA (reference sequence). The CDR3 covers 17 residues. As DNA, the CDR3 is TGCAGTGCTAGAGTCCAGAGTCACCGACACTCGAATCAGCCCCAGCATTTT. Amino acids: CSARVQSHRHSNQPQHF.

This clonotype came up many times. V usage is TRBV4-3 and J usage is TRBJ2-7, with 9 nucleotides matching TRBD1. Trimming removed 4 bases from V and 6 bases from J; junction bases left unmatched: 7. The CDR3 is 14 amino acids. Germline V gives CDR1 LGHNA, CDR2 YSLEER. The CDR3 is CASSRYTGGREQYF. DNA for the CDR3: TGCGCCAGCAGCCGGTACACAGGGGGCCGCGAGCAGTACTTC.

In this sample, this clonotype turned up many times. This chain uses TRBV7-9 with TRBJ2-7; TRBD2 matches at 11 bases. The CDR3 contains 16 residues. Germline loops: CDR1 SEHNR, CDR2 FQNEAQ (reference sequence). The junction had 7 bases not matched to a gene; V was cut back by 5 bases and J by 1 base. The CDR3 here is CASSQSSGGRSYEQYF. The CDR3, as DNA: TGTGCCAGCAGCCAATCTAGCGGGGGGAGATCCTACGAGCAGTACTTC. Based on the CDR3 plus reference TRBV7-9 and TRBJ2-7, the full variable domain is DTGVSQNPRHKITKRGQNVTFRCDPISEHNRLYWYRQTLGQGPEFLTYFQNEAQLEKSRLLSDRFSAERPKGSFSTLEIQRTEQGDSAMYLCASSQSSGGRSYEQYFGPGTRLTVT.

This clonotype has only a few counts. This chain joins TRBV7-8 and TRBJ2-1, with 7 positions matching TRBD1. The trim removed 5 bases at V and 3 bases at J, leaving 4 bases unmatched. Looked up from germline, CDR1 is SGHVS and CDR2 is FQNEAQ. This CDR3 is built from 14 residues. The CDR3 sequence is CASSRGQDYNEQFF. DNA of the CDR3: TGTGCCAGCAGCCGCGGACAGGACTACAATGAGCAGTTCTTC.

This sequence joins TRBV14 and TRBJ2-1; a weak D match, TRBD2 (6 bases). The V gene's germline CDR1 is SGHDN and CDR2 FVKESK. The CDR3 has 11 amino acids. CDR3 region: CSSGPYNEQFF. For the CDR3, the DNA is TGTAGTAGCGGACCCTACAATGAGCAGTTCTTC.

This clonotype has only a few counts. The CDR3 DNA sequence: TGCGCCAGCAGCCAAGATCCCGGGACAGGGGGCGTAGAAGCTTTCTTT. Its protein product is CASSQDPGTGGVEAFF. V and J are TRBV4-3 and TRBJ1-1; 12 bases line up with TRBD1. Unmatched junction bases numbered 7, after V lost 0 bases and J lost 8 bases. This CDR3 is 16 amino acids long. The germline CDR1 and CDR2 sequences are LGHNA and YSLEER.

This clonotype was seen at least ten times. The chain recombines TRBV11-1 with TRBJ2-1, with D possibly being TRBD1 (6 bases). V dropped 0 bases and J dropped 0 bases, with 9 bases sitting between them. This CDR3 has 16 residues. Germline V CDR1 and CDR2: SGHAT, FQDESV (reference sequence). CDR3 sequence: CASSLAGTHSYNEQFF. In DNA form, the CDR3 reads TGTGCCAGCAGCTTAGCGGGGACACACTCCTACAATGAGCAGTTCTTC.

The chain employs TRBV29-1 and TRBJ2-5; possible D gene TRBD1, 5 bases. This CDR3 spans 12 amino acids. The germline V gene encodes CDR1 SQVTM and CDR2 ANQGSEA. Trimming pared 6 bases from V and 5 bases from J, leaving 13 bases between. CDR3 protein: CSVRGLRETQYF. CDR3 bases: TGCAGCGTAAGGGGCCTACGGGAGACCCAGTACTTC.

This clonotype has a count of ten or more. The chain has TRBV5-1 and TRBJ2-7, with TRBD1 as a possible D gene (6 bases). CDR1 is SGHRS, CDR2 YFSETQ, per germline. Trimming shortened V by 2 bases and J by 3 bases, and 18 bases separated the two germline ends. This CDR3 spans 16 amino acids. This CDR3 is CASSLTYREVGYEQYF. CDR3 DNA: TGCGCCAGCAGCTTAACCTACAGGGAAGTGGGCTACGAGCAGTACTTC.

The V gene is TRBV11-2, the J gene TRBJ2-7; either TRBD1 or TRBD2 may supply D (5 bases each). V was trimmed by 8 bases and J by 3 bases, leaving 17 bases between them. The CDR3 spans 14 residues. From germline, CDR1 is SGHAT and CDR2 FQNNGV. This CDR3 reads CASRPPGRIYEQYF. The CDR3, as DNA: TGTGCCAGCCGGCCCCCGGGACGGATCTACGAGCAGTACTTC.

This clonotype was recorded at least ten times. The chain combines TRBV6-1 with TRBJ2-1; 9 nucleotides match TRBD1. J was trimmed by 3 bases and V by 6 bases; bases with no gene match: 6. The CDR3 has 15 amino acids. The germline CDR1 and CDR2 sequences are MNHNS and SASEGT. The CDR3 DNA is TGTGCCAGCAGCCCCGGGACAGGGCTCTACAATGAGCAGTTCTTC. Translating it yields CASSPGTGLYNEQFF.

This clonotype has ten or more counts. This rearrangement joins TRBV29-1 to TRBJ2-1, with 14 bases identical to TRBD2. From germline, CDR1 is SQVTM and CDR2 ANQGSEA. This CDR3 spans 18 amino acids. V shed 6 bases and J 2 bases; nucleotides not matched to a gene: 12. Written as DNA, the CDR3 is TGCAGCGTCCAGTGGGGACTAGCGGGAGAGAGGGCCTACAATGAGCAGTTCTTC. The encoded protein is CSVQWGLAGERAYNEQFF.

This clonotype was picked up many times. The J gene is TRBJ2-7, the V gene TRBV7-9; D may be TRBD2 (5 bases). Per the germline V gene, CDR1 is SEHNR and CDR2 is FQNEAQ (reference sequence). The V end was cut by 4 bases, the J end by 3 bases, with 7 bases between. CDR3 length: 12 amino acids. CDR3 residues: CASSSGYYEQYF. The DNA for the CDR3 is TGTGCCAGCAGCTCGGGATACTACGAGCAGTACTTC.

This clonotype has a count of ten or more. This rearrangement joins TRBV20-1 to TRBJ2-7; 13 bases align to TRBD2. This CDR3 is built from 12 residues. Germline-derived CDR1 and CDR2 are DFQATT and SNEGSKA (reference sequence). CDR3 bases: TGCAGGAGGGGACTAGCGGGACGGGAGCAGTACTTC. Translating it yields CRRGLAGREQYF.

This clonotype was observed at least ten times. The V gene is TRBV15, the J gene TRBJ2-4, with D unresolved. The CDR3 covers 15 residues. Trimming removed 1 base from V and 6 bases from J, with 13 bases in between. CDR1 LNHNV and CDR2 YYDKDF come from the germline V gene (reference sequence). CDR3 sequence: CATSRVGPVGNIQYF. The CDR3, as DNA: TGTGCCACCAGCAGAGTTGGCCCGGTGGGAAACATTCAGTACTTC.

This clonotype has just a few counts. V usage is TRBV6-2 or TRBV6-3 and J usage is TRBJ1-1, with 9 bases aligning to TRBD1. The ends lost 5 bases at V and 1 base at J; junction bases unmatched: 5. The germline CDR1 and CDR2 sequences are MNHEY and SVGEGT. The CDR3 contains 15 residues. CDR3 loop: CASSHRGRRNTEAFF. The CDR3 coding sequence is TGTGCCAGCAGTCACAGGGGGCGTCGGAACACTGAAGCTTTCTTT.

DNA for the CDR3: TGCGCCAGCAGCCCCGGGACAGCAGACAATGAGCAGTTCTTC. It codes for CASSPGTADNEQFF. The chain has TRBV5-1 and TRBJ2-1; 7 positions agree with TRBD1. V shed 4 bases, J shed 5 bases, and the junction held 6 bases outside the gene matches. The CDR3 spans 14 residues. Germline assignment: CDR1 SGHRS and CDR2 YFSETQ.

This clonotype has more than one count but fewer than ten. In DNA, the CDR3 is TGTGCCATCAGTGGGACAGTTTCGAGCTCCTACAATGAGCAGTTCTTC. Its protein is CAISGTVSSSYNEQFF. The chain combines TRBV10-3 with TRBJ2-1; D is possibly TRBD1 (6 bases). This CDR3 is built from 16 residues. Germline values: CDR1 ENHRY, CDR2 SYGVKD. Trimming took off 4 bases at V and 0 bases at J, with 13 bases between the two ends.

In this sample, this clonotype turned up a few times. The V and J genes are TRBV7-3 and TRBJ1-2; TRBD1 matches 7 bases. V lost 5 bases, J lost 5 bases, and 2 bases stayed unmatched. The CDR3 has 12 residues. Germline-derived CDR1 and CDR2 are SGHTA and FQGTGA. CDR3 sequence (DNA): TGTGCCAGCAGCCAGACAGGGTATGGCTACACCTTC. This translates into CASSQTGYGYTF.

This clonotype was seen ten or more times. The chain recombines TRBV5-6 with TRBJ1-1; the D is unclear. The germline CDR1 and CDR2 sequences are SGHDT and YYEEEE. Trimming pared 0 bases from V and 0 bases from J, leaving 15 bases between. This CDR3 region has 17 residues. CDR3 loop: CASSLGWGGALNTEAFF. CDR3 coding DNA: TGTGCCAGCAGCTTGGGGTGGGGTGGAGCCTTGAACACTGAAGCTTTCTTT.

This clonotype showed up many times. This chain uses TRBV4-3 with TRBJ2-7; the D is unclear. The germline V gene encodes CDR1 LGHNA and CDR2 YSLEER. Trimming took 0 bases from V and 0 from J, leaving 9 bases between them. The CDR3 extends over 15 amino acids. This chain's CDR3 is CASSQERWSSYEQYF. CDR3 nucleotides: TGCGCCAGCAGCCAAGAACGCTGGAGCTCCTACGAGCAGTACTTC.

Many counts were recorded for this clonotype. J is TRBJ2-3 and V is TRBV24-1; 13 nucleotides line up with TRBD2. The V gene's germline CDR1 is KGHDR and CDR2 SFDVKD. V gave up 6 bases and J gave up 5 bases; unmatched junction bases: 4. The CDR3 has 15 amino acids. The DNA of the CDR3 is TGTGCCACCAGTACTAGCGGGAGGGTTCAAGATACGCAGTATTTT. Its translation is CATSTSGRVQDTQYF.

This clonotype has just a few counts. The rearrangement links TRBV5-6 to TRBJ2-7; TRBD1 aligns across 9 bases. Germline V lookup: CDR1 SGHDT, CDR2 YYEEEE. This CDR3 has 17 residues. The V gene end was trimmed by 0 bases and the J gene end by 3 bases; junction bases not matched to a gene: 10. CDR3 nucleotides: TGTGCCAGCAGCTTGGGACAGGGGGTTTGGACTCTCTACGAGCAGTACTTC. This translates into CASSLGQGVWTLYEQYF.

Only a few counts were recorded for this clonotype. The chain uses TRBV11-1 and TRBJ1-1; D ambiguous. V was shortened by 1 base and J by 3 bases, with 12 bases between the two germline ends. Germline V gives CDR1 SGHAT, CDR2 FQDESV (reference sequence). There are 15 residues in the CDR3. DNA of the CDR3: TGTGCCAGCAGCTTAGGGGGAATTGGGGACACTGAAGCTTTCTTT. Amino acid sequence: CASSLGGIGDTEAFF.

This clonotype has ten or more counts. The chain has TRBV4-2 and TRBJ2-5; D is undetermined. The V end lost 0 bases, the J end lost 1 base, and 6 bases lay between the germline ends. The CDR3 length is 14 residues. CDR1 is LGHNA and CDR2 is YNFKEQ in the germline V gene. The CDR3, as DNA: TGTGCCAGCAGCCAAGAGACTTTCCAAGAGACCCAGTACTTC. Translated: CASSQETFQETQYF.

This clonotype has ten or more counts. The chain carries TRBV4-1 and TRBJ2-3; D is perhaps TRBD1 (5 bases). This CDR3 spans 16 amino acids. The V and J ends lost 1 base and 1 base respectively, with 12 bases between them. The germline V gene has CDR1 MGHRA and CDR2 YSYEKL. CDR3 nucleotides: TGCGCCAGCAGCCAAGCCCCAGGGCAAGGCACAGATACGCAGTATTTT. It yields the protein CASSQAPGQGTDTQYF.

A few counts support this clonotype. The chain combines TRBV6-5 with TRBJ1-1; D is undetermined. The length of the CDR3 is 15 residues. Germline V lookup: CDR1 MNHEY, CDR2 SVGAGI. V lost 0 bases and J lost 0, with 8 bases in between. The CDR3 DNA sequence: TGTGCCAGCAGTTACTCTGGATACTTGAACACTGAAGCTTTCTTT. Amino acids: CASSYSGYLNTEAFF.

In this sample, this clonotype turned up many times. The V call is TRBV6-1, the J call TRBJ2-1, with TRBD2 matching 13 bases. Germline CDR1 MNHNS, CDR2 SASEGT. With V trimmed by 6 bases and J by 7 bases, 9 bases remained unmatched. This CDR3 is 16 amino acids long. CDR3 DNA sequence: TGTGCCAGCAGAGACCCGGGACTAGCGGGATCAAATGAGCAGTTCTTC. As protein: CASRDPGLAGSNEQFF.

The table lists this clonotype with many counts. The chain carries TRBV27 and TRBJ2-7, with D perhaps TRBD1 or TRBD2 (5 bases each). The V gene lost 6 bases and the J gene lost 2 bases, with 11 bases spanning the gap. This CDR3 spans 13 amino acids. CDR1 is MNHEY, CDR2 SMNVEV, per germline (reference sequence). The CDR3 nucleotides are TGTGCCAGCAGCCGGGGCCCAACCTACGAGCAGTACTTC. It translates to CASSRGPTYEQYF.